What follows describes a single TCR beta chain. Its target is not known. This entry is derived from a study of long-term antiretroviral therapy in people with HIV. United States facilities provided treatment to all participants with HIV. A v3.0 immunoSEQ assay was performed at survey level. For each individual sample, sequencing targeted about 40,000-55,000 T-cell genomes. Here immunoSEQ multiplex PCR was the method, and the copy in TCRdb shows in-frame clones only, minus some. The table lists tens of thousands of clones, 90% to 95% of them singletons. Study-wide results and limits: Clonal populations expanded prior to ART predominated within the repertoire at all time points. Spans of CDR3 length were tighter for HIV repertoires than for controls.

The receptor was isolated from a woman aged 50 to 60 with HIV. The material sequenced was unsorted PBMCs, taken 3.7 years after starting antiretroviral therapy.

Here the CDR3 reads CASSLQGMVLYEQYF. CDR3 nucleotides: TGTGCCAGCAGCTTACAGGGGATGGTTCTGTACGAGCAGTACTTC. The chain links TRBV7-2 to TRBJ2-7; perhaps TRBD1 as D (6 bases). V was pared by 2 bases and J by 4 bases, with 15 bases between. The germline V gene has CDR1 SGHTA and CDR2 FQGNSA. The CDR3 contains 15 residues. Drawing the rest from reference TRBV7-2 and TRBJ2-7, the complete variable domain is GAGVSQSPSNKVTEKGKDVELRCDPISGHTALYWYRQSLGQGLEFLIYFQGNSAPDKSGLPSDRFSAERTGGSVSTLTIQRTQQEDSAVYLCASSLQGMVLYEQYFGPGTRLTVT.